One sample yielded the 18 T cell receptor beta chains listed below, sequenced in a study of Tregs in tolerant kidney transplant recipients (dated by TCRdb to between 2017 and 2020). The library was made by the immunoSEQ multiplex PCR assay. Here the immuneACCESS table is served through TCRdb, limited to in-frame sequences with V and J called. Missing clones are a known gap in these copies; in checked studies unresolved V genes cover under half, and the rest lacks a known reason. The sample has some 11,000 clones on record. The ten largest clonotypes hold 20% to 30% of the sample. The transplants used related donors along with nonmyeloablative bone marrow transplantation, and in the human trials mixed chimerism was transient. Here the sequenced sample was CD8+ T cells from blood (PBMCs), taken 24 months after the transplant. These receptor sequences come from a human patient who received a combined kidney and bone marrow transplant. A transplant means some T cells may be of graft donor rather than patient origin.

The sequenced part of the CDR3 DNA is TGTGCCATCAACCCGACTAGCGGGAGGGATACG. It yields the protein CAINPTSGRDT. The entire CDR3 reads CAINPTSGRDTQYF. This chain connects TRBV10-3 to TRBJ2-3; TRBD2 matches 13 bases. Read sequence stops 3 residues before the CDR3 end, and the germline J gene provides the missing end. V lost 7 bases, J lost 6 bases, and 4 bases stayed unmatched. From germline, CDR1 is ENHRY and CDR2 SYGVKD. The CDR3 is 14 residues long.

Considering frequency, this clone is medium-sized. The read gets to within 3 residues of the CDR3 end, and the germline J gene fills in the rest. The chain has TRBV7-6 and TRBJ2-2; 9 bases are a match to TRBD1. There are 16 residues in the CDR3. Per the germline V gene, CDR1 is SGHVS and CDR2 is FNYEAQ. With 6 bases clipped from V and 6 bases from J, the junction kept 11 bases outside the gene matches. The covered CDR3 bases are TGTGCCAGCAGTCGGGTGGACAGGGGTTCGCCCGGGGAG. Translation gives CASSRVDRGSPGE. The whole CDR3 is CASSRVDRGSPGELFF.

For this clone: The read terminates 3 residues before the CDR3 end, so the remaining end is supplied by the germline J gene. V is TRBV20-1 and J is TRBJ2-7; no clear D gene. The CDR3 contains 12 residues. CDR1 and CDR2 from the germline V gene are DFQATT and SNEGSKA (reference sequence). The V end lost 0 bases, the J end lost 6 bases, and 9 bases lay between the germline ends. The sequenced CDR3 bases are TGCAGTGCTAGAGATTATGGTAGCGAG. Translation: CSARDYGSE. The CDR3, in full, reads CSARDYGSEQYF.

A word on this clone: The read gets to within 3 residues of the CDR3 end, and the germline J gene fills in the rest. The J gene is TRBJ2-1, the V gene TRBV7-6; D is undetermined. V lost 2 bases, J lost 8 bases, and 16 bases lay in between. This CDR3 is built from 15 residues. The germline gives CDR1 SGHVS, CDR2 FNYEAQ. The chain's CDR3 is CASSLFGSSEDEQFF. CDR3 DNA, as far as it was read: TGTGCCAGCAGCTTATTTGGCTCTTCAGAGGATGAG.

CDR3 residues: CASSNGGSGGVTDTQYF. The sequenced part of the CDR3 DNA is TGTGCCAGTAGTAACGGGGGTAGCGGAGGGGTCACAGATACG. The chain carries TRBV19 and TRBJ2-3; tentatively, D is TRBD2 (6 bases). The CDR3 end falls 3 residues outside the read, so it is completed with the germline J gene. V lost 4 bases and J 2 bases, leaving 19 bases between the germline ends. The germline V gene has CDR1 LNHDA and CDR2 SQIVND (reference sequence). CDR3 size: 17 residues.

CDR3 residues: CASSAGPSSGTYEQYF. The CDR3 bases that were read are TGCGCCAGCAGCGCGGGCCCAAGTAGTGGGACCTACGAG. The chain links TRBV10-1 to TRBJ2-7, with TRBD2 as a possible D gene (5 bases). The sequenced fragment ends 3 residues before the CDR3 boundary, so the rest is inferred from the germline J gene. Germline V gives CDR1 WNHNN, CDR2 SYGVQD (reference sequence). V lost 6 bases and J 2 bases, leaving 20 bases between the germline ends. The CDR3 length is 16 residues.

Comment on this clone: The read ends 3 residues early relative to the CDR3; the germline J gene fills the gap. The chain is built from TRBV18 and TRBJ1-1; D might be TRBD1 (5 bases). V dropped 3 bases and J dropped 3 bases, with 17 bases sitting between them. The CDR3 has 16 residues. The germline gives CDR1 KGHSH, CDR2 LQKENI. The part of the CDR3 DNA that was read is TGTGCCAGCTCACCGGCGGGACTCCTGGGGGACACTGAA. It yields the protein CASSPAGLLGDTE. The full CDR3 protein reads CASSPAGLLGDTEAFF.

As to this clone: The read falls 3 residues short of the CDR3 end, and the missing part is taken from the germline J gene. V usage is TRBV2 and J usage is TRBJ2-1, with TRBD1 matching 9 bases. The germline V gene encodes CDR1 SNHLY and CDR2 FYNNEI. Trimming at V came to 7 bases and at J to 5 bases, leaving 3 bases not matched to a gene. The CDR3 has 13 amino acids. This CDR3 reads CASKDRGHNEQFF. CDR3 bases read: TGTGCCAGCAAGGACAGGGGCCACAATGAG. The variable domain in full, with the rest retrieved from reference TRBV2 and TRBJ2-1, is EPEVTQTPSHQVTQMGQEVILRCVPISNHLYFYWYRQILGQKVEFLVSFYNNEISEKSEIFDDQFSVERPDGSNFTLKIRSTKLEDSAMYFCASKDRGHNEQFFGPGTRLTVL.

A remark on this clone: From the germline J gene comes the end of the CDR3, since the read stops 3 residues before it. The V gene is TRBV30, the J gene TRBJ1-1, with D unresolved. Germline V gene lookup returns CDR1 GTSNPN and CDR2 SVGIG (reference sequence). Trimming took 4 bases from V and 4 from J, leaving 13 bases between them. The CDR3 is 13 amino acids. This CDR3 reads CAWIDTDSTEAFF. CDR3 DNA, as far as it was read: TGTGCCTGGATCGACACTGATAGCACTGAA.

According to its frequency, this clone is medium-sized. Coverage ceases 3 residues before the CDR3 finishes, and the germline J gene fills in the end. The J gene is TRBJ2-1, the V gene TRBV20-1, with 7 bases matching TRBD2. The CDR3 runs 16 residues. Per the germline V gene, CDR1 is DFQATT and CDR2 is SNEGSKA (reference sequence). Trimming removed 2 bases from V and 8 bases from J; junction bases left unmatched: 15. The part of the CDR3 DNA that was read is TGCAGTGCTAGACCCGCAGGCGGGGGTGTATATTATGAG. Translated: CSARPAGGGVYYE. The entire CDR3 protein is CSARPAGGGVYYEQFF.

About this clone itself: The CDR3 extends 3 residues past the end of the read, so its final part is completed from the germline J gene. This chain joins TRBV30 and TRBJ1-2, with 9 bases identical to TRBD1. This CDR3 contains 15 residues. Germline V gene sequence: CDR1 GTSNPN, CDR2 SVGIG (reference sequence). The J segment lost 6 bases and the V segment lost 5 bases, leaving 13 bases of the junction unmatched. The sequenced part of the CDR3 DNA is TGTGCCTGGGATTTAATCACAGGGGGCCGCGATGGC. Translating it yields CAWDLITGGRDG. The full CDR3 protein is CAWDLITGGRDGYTF.

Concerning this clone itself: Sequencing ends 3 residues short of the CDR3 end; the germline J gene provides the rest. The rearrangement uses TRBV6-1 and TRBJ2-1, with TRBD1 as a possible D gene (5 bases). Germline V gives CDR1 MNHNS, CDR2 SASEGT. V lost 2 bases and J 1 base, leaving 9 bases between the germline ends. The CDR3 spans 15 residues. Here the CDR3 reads CASSETRQSYNEQFF. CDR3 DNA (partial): TGTGCCAGCAGTGAAACGAGACAGTCCTACAATGAG.

The CDR3 region is CASSSTGGRNTEAFF. The sequenced part of the CDR3 DNA is TGTGCCAGCAGTTCGACAGGGGGCAGAAACACTGAA. The rearrangement uses TRBV6-2 or TRBV6-3 and TRBJ1-1, with 10 positions matching TRBD1. The read halts 3 residues ahead of the CDR3 end, with the missing end drawn from the germline J gene. The CDR3 spans 15 residues. CDR1 and CDR2 from the germline V gene are MNHEY and SVGEGT. V lost 4 bases and J lost 2; bases outside the gene matches: 4.

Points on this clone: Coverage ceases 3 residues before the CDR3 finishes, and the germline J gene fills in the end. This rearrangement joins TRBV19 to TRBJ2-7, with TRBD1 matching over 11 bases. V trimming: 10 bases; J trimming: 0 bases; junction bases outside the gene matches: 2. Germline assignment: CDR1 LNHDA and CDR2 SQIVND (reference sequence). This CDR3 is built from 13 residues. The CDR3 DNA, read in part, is TGTGCCACCGGACAGGGGGCCTCCTACGAG. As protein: CATGQGASYE. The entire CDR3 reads CATGQGASYEQYF. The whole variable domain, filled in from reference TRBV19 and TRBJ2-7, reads DGGITQSPKYLFRKEGQNVTLSCEQNLNHDAMYWYRQDPGQGLRLIYYSQIVNDFQKGDIAEGYSVSREKKESFPLTVTSAQKNPTAFYLCATGQGASYEQYFGPGTRLTVT.

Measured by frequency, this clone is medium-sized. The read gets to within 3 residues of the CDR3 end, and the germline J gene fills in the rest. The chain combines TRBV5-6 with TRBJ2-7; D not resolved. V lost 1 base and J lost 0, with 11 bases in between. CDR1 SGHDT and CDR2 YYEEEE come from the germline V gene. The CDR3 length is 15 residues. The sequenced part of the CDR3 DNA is TGTGCCAGCAGCTTGCCAGGTCCTATCTCCTACGAG. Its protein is CASSLPGPISYE. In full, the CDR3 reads CASSLPGPISYEQYF.

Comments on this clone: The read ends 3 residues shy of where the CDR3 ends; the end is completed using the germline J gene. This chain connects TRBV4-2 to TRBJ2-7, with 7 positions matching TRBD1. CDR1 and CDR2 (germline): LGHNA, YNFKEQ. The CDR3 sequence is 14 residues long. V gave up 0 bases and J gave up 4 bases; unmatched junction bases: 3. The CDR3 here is CASSQDTGAYEQYF. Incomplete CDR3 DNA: TGTGCCAGCAGCCAAGATACAGGGGCGTACGAG.

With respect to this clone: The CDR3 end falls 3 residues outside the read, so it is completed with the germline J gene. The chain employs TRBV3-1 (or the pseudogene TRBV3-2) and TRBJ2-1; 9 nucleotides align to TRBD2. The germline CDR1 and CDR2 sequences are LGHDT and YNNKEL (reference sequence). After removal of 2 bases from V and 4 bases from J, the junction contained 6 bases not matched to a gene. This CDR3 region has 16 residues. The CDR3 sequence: CASSQLAGASYNEQFF. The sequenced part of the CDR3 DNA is TGTGCCAGCAGCCAATTAGCGGGAGCCTCTTACAATGAG.

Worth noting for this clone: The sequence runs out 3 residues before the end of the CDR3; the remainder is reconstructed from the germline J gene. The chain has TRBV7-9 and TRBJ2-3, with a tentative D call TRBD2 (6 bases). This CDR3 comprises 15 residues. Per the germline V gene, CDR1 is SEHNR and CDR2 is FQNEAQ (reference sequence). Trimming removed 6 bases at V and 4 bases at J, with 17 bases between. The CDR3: CASSYTPGVADTQYF. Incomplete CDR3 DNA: TGTGCCAGCAGTTACACCCCGGGGGTTGCAGATACG.